This TCR beta chain was profiled in a study of cytomegalovirus exposure and HLA in healthy donors (TCRdb year 2017). Some background on the complete study: In an earlier analysis of several hundred of the donors, 250 to 350 Gb of sequence data and about 110 million unique TCR beta sequences from about 190 million T cells were reported. An early release covering over 500 HLA-typed donors comprised approximately 300 gigabases of sequencing data and 85 million or so unique TCR sequences. Of the 300 to 500 genotyped donors, 81% were placed in the genetic ancestry cluster associated with self-reported Caucasian donors. The study was designed to test whether signatures of past pathogen exposure could be identified by cataloging public T cell receptors. The T cell repertoires of several hundred subjects were profiled by immunosequencing and related to cytomegalovirus serostatus. Along with the roughly 710-subject first cohort, a separate validation cohort of 120 different subjects was used. High-throughput TCR immunosequencing, statistical association of individual TCRs with disease status, and machine learning were combined to predict cytomegalovirus infection status. To study patterns of TCR occurrence, a later analysis re-analyzed previously published TCR beta repertoires from under 750 donors and added high-resolution HLA genotyping. The later analysis used no new phenotypic data to find candidate immune exposures, relying instead on TCR beta sequences and their occurrence across donors. An earlier analysis of 587 of the donors used high-throughput TCR beta sequencing to judge whether each TCR beta V gene segment behaved as functional or pseudogenic. Donor age, sex, ethnicity and CMV serostatus were compiled together with the repertoire data. Genome-wide SNP genotypes for about 60% of the 666 donors were used in a later genetic analysis, which treated that subset as a discovery cohort. Every repertoire in the discovery cohort had been generated on one and the same sequencing platform. HLA typing covered class I and class II loci at four-digit resolution. Typing coverage differed by locus: A, B, C, DRB1 and DQB1 were typed in about 620-630 donors, DQA1 in about 550, DPA1 in around 600, and DPB1 in 400 to 480. Four or five DR-DQ haplotypes were handled as single units for association and clustering because linkage in the cohort was strong. Among about 390 genotyped donors of the cohort, an average of around 240,000 unique TCR beta nucleotide sequences were sequenced per donor, 15% to 20% of them non-productive. Summary of the overall study and its limitations: An earlier analysis of approximately 600 of the donors showed that most TCR beta V segments appeared in productive rearrangements either about 90% or about 30% of the time, which broadly matched IMGT annotations. A further reported finding was that TCR beta sequences accurately predicted the HLA-A and HLA-B alleles for most subjects in the first cohort. HLA typing was unavailable for some donors at each locus, so association tests used only the typed subset. Presence/absence analyses assumed roughly uniform sequencing depth across donors, an assumption that may not hold. The earlier analysis of nearly 600 of the donors excluded roughly 17 rarely observed V segments, including chromosome 9 orphons, because counts were too low. Assigning TCR associations to individual alleles was difficult when HLA alleles, especially DR and DQ, strongly co-occurred. In the study, about 150 TCR beta chains were listed as associated with cytomegalovirus. In this cohort, only TCR beta chains were sequenced, and detectable features were limited by the absence of alpha or paired-chain data. In both the original and validation cohorts, the classifier was reported to diagnose cytomegalovirus status with high specificity and sensitivity. According to a later analysis, parvovirus B19, influenza, CMV and Epstein-Barr virus appeared linked to several top co-occurrence clusters. A later analysis found that TCR association rates varied across HLA loci, with DRB1 alleles showing the most associated TCRs and HLA-C alleles the fewest. CMV serostatus was the only immune exposure information available for the cohort. Some IMGT-functional V segments, including TRBV6-2 and TRBV6-3, could not be told apart with the 87-base-pair reads, so those segments were excluded. Three of the identified cytomegalovirus-associated TCR beta chains were confirmed in vitro to be specific for cytomegalovirus antigens. The authors suggested that the approach could potentially be extended to other disease states and immunological phenotypes. An association between a missense DCLRE1C variant and V-gene and J-gene trimming of TCR beta chains was found in a later genetic analysis and replicated in an independent cohort. In a later analysis, HLA-associated TCR beta chains showed more clonal expansion and lower generation probabilities than non-associated chains that were equally common. A cluster of highly shared sequence variants was judged likely to be a technical artifact of the sequencing pipeline. Specific HLA alleles were associated with over 15,000 TCR beta sequences at a false discovery rate of 0.05 in a later analysis. Correlated functional status among segregating V segments might be attributable to linkage disequilibrium, but an unknown experimental factor could not be ruled out. Most TCR sequences were observed very rarely across donors, whereas some public TCRs were present in many individuals. In a later genetic analysis, fewer N-insertions in productive TCRs were reported among donors in an Asian-associated ancestry cluster than the roughly 670-donor mean. According to a later analysis, most CMV-associated TCR beta chains appeared to be HLA-restricted, and the HLA associations seemed to be driven largely by CMV exposure.

This clone is a singleton in its sample. Its cognate antigen has yet to be identified. No base qualities exist here, and no much larger clone lies one base off it. The cohort was made up of approximately 670 healthy bone marrow donors. At the time of sampling, every cohort member was nominally healthy, though immune exposures that went unrecorded were likely present. The donor tested CMV seronegative, placing the donor among the 352 seronegative members of the cohort. A peripheral blood sample was provided by each donor, and peripheral blood mononuclear cells were used for TCR beta sequencing. Genomic DNA was extracted from the blood cell samples with the Qiagen DNeasy Blood Extraction Kit. Receptors were amplified or captured by the immunoSEQ multiplex PCR assay. The multiplex PCR relied on a mix of 60 forward primers for TCR Vbeta segments and 13 reverse primers for TCR Jbeta segments. The CDR3 region of rearranged TCR beta genes was amplified from genomic DNA by a multiplex PCR assay. On the Illumina HiSeq System, the amplified TCR beta libraries were sequenced as 87-base-pair reads. Per the authors' processing: A later analysis tallied roughly 76 million unique TCR beta chains across the 666 repertoires, and about 12 million of those chains were shared by two or more donors. Raw reads were error-corrected and collapsed into unique sequences with a nearest-neighbor algorithm that merged closely related sequences to remove PCR and sequencing errors. CDR3 sequences were aligned to IMGT reference sequences to assign V, D and J gene segments. For a sequence to be retained, at least a six-nucleotide match to both a V gene segment and a J gene segment was required. A rearrangement was called productive if the CDR3 had no stop codons and remained in frame with V and J, and every other rearrangement was called non-productive. CDR3 was defined according to IMGT convention as the region running from the second conserved V-encoded cysteine to the conserved J-encoded phenylalanine. In an earlier analysis of more than 550 of the donors, sequences lacking an unambiguous match to a single V gene segment were excluded. An earlier analysis of fewer than 750 of the donors called V segments functional above 56.7% productive rearrangements and segregating when the between-donor standard deviation exceeded 5%. A statistical classification framework was built for diagnosing cytomegalovirus status from the catalog of TCR beta chain sequences. V and J gene assignment, in a later analysis, came from comparing TCR nucleotide sequences with IMGT/GENE-DB human TR gene sequences. A later analysis assigned CDR3 sequences and most-parsimonious VDJ recombination scenarios with the TCRdist pipeline. In a later analysis, each TCR beta chain was defined by its CDR3 amino acid sequence together with its V-gene family, and reads without a unique V-gene family were excluded. To address suspected cross-contamination and a sequencing artifact, a later analysis removed 592 highly shared, low-generation-probability nucleotide sequences. A later analysis calculated a clonal expansion index for each public chain from normalized within-repertoire ranks of inferred template counts. Generation probabilities in a later analysis came from a VDJ recombination model fitted to out-of-frame rearrangements, and those results were checked against IGoR. Hypergeometric tests were used in a later analysis to score TCR-TCR, TCR-HLA and TCR-CMV co-occurrence, with a repertoire-size bias correction applied to the TCR pairs. False discovery rates were estimated in a later analysis by permuting HLA or CMV assignments 20 times. In a later analysis, co-occurring TCRs were grouped with DBSCAN, and TCRdist sequence similarity was added when clustering was performed within HLA-allele-positive subsets. Repertoires with fewer than 30,000 or more than 120,000 public chains were left out of co-occurrence clustering, as were a handful of repertoires with anomalous nucleotide sharing. TCRdb took over this immuneACCESS table, retaining in-frame rearrangements with V and J assigned. Such tables are incomplete; in checked studies, under half of the missing clones stem from an unresolved V gene, and the remainder is unexplained. V, J and clone size were drawn from that table, and D and trimming were deduced from the DNA. Recorded for this sample are roughly 180,000 clones; roughly 83% of them occurred a single time. The ten largest clonotypes hold 0.8% to 1.3% of the sample.

The germline V end is reduced by 4 bases and the J end by 2 bases; junction bases left unmatched: 8. The cysteine opens and the phenylalanine closes a CDR3 of 18 amino acids. The only DNA kept is the CDR3, 54 bases in frame from the first base. The germline V gene sets CDR1 to MGHRA and CDR2 to YSYEKL. The TCR comes from a man aged 30 to 39 in good health and CMV-seronegative. The specimen was PBMCs. The rearrangement combines TRBV4-1 with TRBJ2-3; 14 bases in the junction line up with TRBD2. The CDR3 loop reads CASSLGLAGVTITDTQYF. The nucleotide sequence is given as TGCGCCAGCAGCCTGGGACTAGCGGGAGTAACGATCACAGATACGCAGTATTTT.